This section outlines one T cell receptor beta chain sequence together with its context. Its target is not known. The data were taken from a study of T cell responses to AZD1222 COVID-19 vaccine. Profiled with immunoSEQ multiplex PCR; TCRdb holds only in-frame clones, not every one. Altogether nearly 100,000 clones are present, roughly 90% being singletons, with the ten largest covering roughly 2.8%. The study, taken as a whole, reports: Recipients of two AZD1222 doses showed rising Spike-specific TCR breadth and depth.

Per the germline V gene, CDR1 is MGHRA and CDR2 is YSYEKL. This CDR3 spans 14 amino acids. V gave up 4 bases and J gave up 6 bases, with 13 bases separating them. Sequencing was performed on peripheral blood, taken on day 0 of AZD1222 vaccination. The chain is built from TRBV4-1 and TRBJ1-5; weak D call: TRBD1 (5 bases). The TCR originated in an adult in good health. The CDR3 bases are TGCGCCAGCAGCCCCGGACCGGACATTCAGCCCCAGCATTTT. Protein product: CASSPGPDIQPQHF.